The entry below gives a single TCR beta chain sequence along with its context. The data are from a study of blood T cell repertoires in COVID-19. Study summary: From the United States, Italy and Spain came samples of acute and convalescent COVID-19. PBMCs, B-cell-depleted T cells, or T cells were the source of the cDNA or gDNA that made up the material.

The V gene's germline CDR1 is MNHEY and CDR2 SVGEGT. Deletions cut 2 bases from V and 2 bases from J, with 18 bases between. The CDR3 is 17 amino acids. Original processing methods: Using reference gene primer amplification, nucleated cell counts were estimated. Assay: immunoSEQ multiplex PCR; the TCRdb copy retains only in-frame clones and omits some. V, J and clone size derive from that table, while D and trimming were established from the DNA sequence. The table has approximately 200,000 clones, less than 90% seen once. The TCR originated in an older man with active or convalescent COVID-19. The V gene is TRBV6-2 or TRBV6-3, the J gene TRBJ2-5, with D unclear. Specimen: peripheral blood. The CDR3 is CASSYEYGYSLQETQYF. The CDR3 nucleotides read TGTGCCAGCAGTTACGAGTATGGATACAGCCTTCAAGAGACCCAGTACTTC.